Sequencing of this T cell receptor beta chain was carried out in a study of blood T cell repertoires in COVID-19. CDR1 and CDR2 from the germline V gene are DFQATT and SNEGSKA (reference sequence). CDR3 length: 13 amino acids. V was pared by 6 bases and J by 12 bases, with 13 bases of the junction left unmatched. In the original processing: Reference gene primer amplification in the assay estimated nucleated cell counts. Data came from immunoSEQ multiplex PCR; TCRdb stores just in-frame clones and leaves some out. The V and J calls and clone size come from that table; D and trimming were worked out from the DNA. This sample has a few hundred thousand clones; 84% occur once, and the top ten carry approximately 6.6%. Recovered Cohort 3 donors showed two negative PCRs, clearance, or symptom resolution.

The V and J genes are TRBV20-1 and TRBJ1-2; TRBD1 agrees at 10 bases. Sequences were obtained from PBMCs or T cells enriched from blood (not recorded which). This clonotype was sampled from a woman between 35 and 50 years old who had recovered from COVID-19. As DNA, the CDR3 is TGCAGTGCAAGTCGGGGGGACAGGGGCCTGCACACCTTC. This gives the protein CSASRGDRGLHTF.